Sequencing of this TCR beta chain was carried out in a study of blood T cells in healthy people across ages. In regard to this clonotype: The target antigen is unknown.

Using a J-beta primer mix together with a sample-barcoded 5' primer, a second PCR was run for about 7 to 12 cycles. One entry per CDR3 protein results from TCRdb running MiXCR on the 5' RACE reads. The sample holds approximately 690,000 distinct CDR3 sequences, 35% to 50% seen once. Trimming took 4 bases from V and 1 from J, leaving 16 bases between them. CDR1 and CDR2 (germline): WSHSY, SAAADI. The CDR3 loop spans 16 amino acids. Collection of around 10 milliliters of peripheral blood was performed for each donor. The study, taken as a whole, reports: Because sorting was not performed, PBMCs prevented conclusive naive versus antigen-experienced comparison.

This sequence joins TRBV10-2 and TRBJ1-1, with no clear D. This TCR was sampled from an elderly man in good health. Sample: blood. DNA of the CDR3: TGCGCCAGCAGTGGGCCGGCGGTCTTCGGGAACACTGAAGCTTTCTTT. Translated, it gives CASSGPAVFGNTEAFF.